The TCR beta chain under discussion was sequenced for a study of PD-L1 blockade in urothelial cancer. CDR1 is LNHDA and CDR2 is SQIVND in the germline V gene (reference sequence). The CDR3 extends over 15 amino acids. Trimming took 5 bases from V and 5 from J, leaving 18 bases between them. PCRs each included synthetic TCR analog templates spiked in. Sequenced by immunoSEQ multiplex PCR; TCRdb stores in-frame clones only, minus some. Of approximately 100,000 clones listed, approximately 85% are singletons. This sequence was found in a man between 50 and 59 years old with urothelial cancer. The sequenced sample was PBMCs, obtained around atezolizumab (anti-PD-L1) treatment. The chain has TRBV19 and TRBJ1-1, with a possible D match to TRBD1 (5 bases). Written as DNA, the CDR3 is TGTGCCAGTAGTCACGGACGGGGGGTTGTGACTGAAGCTTTCTTT. Residues: CASSHGRGVVTEAFF.